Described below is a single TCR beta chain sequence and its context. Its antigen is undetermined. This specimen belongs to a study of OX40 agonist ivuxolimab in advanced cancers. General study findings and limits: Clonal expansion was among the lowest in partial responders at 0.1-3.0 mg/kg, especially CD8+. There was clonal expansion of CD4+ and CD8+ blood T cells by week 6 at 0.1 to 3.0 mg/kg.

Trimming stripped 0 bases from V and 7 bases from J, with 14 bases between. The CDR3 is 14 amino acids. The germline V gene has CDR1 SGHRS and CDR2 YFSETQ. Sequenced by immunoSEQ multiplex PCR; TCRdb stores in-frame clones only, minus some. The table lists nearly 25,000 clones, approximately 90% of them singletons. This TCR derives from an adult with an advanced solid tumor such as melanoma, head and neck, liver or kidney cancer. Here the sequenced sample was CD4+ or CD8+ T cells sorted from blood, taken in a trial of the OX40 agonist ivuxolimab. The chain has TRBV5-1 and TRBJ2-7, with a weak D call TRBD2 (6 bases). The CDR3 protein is CASSLELTSNEQYF. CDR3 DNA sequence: TGCGCCAGCAGCTTGGAGCTGACTAGTAATGAGCAGTACTTC.